The rows below give T cell receptor beta chains drawn from one sample of a study of OX40 agonist ivuxolimab in advanced cancers. The data were produced by immunoSEQ multiplex PCR, yet TCRdb's version contains in-frame clones alone and is incomplete. This sample carries 80,000 to 95,000 clones, about 92% of them seen once, and the ten largest clones take around 0.5%. Sample: CD4+ or CD8+ T cells sorted from blood, taken in a trial of the OX40 agonist ivuxolimab. The receptors stem from an adult with an advanced solid tumor such as melanoma, head and neck, liver or kidney cancer. CDR3s include the opening cysteine and the closing phenylalanine or tryptophan. D genes are given only for firm matches. Clone size is stated in some rows and not others, as once, few, many or a class when expanded.

V gene	clone size	J gene	D gene	CDR3 DNA	CDR3 protein
TRBV7-3	NA	TRBJ1-2	NA	TGTGCCAGCAGCCCATCGGTAGGGGACTATGGCTACACCTTC	CASSPSVGDYGYTF
TRBV21-1	NA	TRBJ2-2	NA	TGTGCCAGCAGCAAAGTTTGCGGGAATGGGAACACCGGGGAGCTGTTTTTT	CASSKVCGNGNTGELFF
TRBV30	NA	TRBJ1-1	NA	TGTGCCTGGACGCGAGGGGCTGAAGCTTTCTTT	CAWTRGAEAFF
TRBV5-1	NA	TRBJ2-1	TRBD2	TGCGCCAGCAGTCGCGGGGGGGCCTACAATGAGCAGTTCTTC	CASSRGGAYNEQFF
TRBV11-3	NA	TRBJ1-1	NA	TGTGCCAGCAGCACCCGGGCGGGGATGAACACTGAAGCTTTCTTT	CASSTRAGMNTEAFF
TRBV5-8	NA	TRBJ2-3	TRBD1	TGTGCCAGCAGCATCGGGACAGCGACTAGCACAGATACGCAGTATTTT	CASSIGTATSTDTQYF
TRBV11-3	NA	TRBJ2-1	TRBD2	TGTGCCAGCAGCTCCGGGACTAGCGGGGGGGCTGAGCAGTTCTTC	CASSSGTSGGAEQFF
TRBV9	once	TRBJ2-6	NA	TGTGCCAGCAGCCCTACTCCGGGGCAGGACTTCTCTGGGGCCAACGTCCTGACTTTC	CASSPTPGQDFSGANVLTF
TRBV15	NA	TRBJ2-7	TRBD1	TGTGCCACCAGCAGAGACCGGGACAGGGAATACGAGCAGTACTTC	CATSRDRDREYEQYF
TRBV28	NA	TRBJ2-7	NA	TGTGCCAGCAGTTTTCAGGGGCCGAGATCCTACGAGCAGTACTTC	CASSFQGPRSYEQYF
TRBV18	NA	TRBJ2-1	NA	TGTGCCAGCTCACCACCGTCAGGGAGGGGGTCGAATGAGCAGTTCTTC	CASSPPSGRGSNEQFF
TRBV6-5	once	TRBJ2-5	TRBD1	TGTGCCAGCAGGATACCGGGACAGGGTCAAGAGACCCAGTACTTC	CASRIPGQGQETQYF
TRBV7-8	NA	TRBJ1-2	NA	TGTGCCAGCAGCAACTGGAGGGAGTTCTATGGCTACACCTTC	CASSNWREFYGYTF
TRBV12-2	NA	TRBJ2-1	NA	TGTGCAAGTCGCTTAAATATCCCGGGACTAGCGGTATACAATGAGCAGTTCTTC	CASRLNIPGLAVYNEQFF
TRBV6-4	NA	TRBJ1-5	NA	TGTGCCCTACCAGACAGATCCAATCAGCCCCAGCATTTT	CALPDRSNQPQHF
TRBV15	NA	TRBJ1-4	NA	TGTGCCACCAGCAGAGATCGGAGCGCAACTAATGAAAAACTGTTTTTT	CATSRDRSATNEKLFF
TRBV10-3	NA	TRBJ2-3	NA	TGTGCCATCAGTGAGGTTGACAACACAGATACGCAGTATTTT	CAISEVDNTDTQYF
TRBV11-2	NA	TRBJ1-5	NA	TGTGCCAGCAGCAGCCGGGACGGAAGGAATCAGCCCCAGCATTTT	CASSSRDGRNQPQHF
TRBV5-1	NA	TRBJ2-7	NA	TGCGCCAGCAGCTCCCAAGGGGATTACGAGCAGTACTTC	CASSSQGDYEQYF
TRBV5-4	NA	TRBJ1-6	NA	TGTGCCAGCAGCTTGGGGCAGGATTCACCCCTCCACTTT	CASSLGQDSPLHF
TRBV12-5	NA	TRBJ2-7	NA	TGTGCTAGTGCCACGACCCGGGTGGCGCTCCACGGTAACCCCTACGAGCAGTACTTC	CASATTRVALHGNPYEQYF
TRBV4-1	NA	TRBJ2-1	TRBD1	TGCGCCAGCAGCGCCGGGACAGAGTACAATGAGCAGTTCTTC	CASSAGTEYNEQFF
TRBV19	NA	TRBJ1-1	TRBD1	TGTGCCAGTAGTATTCGGCCGGGACAGGCCCTGAACACTGAAGCTTTCTTT	CASSIRPGQALNTEAFF
TRBV7-8	NA	TRBJ1-1	TRBD1	TGTGCCAGCAAATATTCCCGGGACAGGGCGGCGGAAGCTTTCTTT	CASKYSRDRAAEAFF
TRBV15	few	TRBJ1-2	NA	TGTGCCACCAGTCCCCCCCGCCGGGGTTATGGCTACACCTTC	CATSPPRRGYGYTF
TRBV5-6	NA	TRBJ1-5	NA	TGTGCCAGCACGCTGGCCCTCGGCCGAAGTCAGCCCCAGCATTTT	CASTLALGRSQPQHF
TRBV6-6	NA	TRBJ2-3	NA	TGTGCCAGTCGACCCGCCGCAGATACGCAGTATTTT	CASRPAADTQYF
TRBV7-3	NA	TRBJ2-1	NA	TGTGCCAGCAGCCCGTACAGGGGAGGCAATGAGCAGTTCTTC	CASSPYRGGNEQFF
TRBV11-3	NA	TRBJ2-3	TRBD2	TGTGCCAGCAGCCCGGCGGGGGGGCCATATACGCAGTATTTT	CASSPAGGPYTQYF
TRBV7-9	NA	TRBJ2-7	TRBD1	TGTGCCAGCAGCAACCTGGGACAGCCGTCCTACGAGCAGTACTTC	CASSNLGQPSYEQYF
TRBV30	NA	TRBJ1-3	TRBD1	TGTGCCTGGAGTGAGTTGGACAGGGCAGGAAACACCATATATTTT	CAWSELDRAGNTIYF
TRBV19	NA	TRBJ1-4	TRBD1	TGTGCCAGTAGTATGACAGGGGTGGCGAATGAAAAACTGTTTTTT	CASSMTGVANEKLFF
TRBV5-4	NA	TRBJ2-7	TRBD1	TGTGCCAGCAGCTATACTGCCGACAGGGGGTACGAGCAGTACTTC	CASSYTADRGYEQYF
TRBV30	NA	TRBJ1-1	NA	TGTGCCTGGAGTGTTTGGTCTCTGAACACTGAAGCTTTCTTT	CAWSVWSLNTEAFF
TRBV5-4	NA	TRBJ2-7	NA	TGTGCCAGCAGCCCGGACCCCGGACGGGAGCAGTACTTC	CASSPDPGREQYF
TRBV14	NA	TRBJ1-3	TRBD1	TGTGCCAACGACAGGGTTGGAAACACCATATATTTT	CANDRVGNTIYF
TRBV21-1	NA	TRBJ1-3	NA	TGTGCCAGCAGCAAGGCCTGGTCTGGAAACACCATATATTTT	CASSKAWSGNTIYF
TRBV4-2	NA	TRBJ2-7	TRBD1	TGTGCCAGCAGCTCCCTGGGGACAGGGGCGGAGCAGTACTTC	CASSSLGTGAEQYF
TRBV30	few	TRBJ1-1	NA	TGTGCCTGGAGTCCTGGGAACACTGAAGCTTTCTTT	CAWSPGNTEAFF
TRBV6-1	NA	TRBJ1-1	TRBD1	TGTGCCAGCAGCCGGAATACAGGGGTGGACACTGAAGCTTTCTTT	CASSRNTGVDTEAFF
TRBV28	NA	TRBJ1-4	TRBD1	TGTGCCAGCAGTTTATTCAGGGGGAGGGAAACTAATGAAAAACTGTTTTTT	CASSLFRGRETNEKLFF
TRBV2	NA	TRBJ1-5	NA	TGTGCCAGCGGAGGGAGGGATAGCAATCAGCCCCAGCATTTT	CASGGRDSNQPQHF
TRBV6-5	NA	TRBJ2-5	NA	TGTGCCAGCCGCGGGGCAGAGACCCAGTACTTC	CASRGAETQYF
TRBV27	NA	TRBJ2-5	NA	TGTGCCAGCAGTTTAGGGCTCCAAGAGACCCAGTACTTC	CASSLGLQETQYF
TRBV27	NA	TRBJ2-7	TRBD2	TGTGCCAGCACTGGACTAGCGGGAGCATTGGGAGAGCAGTACTTC	CASTGLAGALGEQYF
TRBV19	NA	TRBJ1-2	NA	TGTGCCAGTGGTACCTATGGCTACACCTTC	CASGTYGYTF
TRBV5-1	NA	TRBJ2-2	NA	TGCGCCAGCAGCCTTGTGGGCCGGATGAACACCGGGGAGCTGTTTTTT	CASSLVGRMNTGELFF
TRBV15	NA	TRBJ1-2	NA	TGTGCCACCAGCAGAGAAGACGGATTCGGAGGCTACACCTTC	CATSREDGFGGYTF
TRBV5-4	NA	TRBJ1-4	NA	TGTGCCAGCAGCTTGCAGGGGACTAATGAAAAACTGTTTTTT	CASSLQGTNEKLFF
TRBV28	once	TRBJ2-7	NA	TGTGCCAGCATGACCGTAGGGTACTCCTACGAGCAGTACTTC	CASMTVGYSYEQYF
TRBV5-8	NA	TRBJ2-7	TRBD2	TGTGCCAGCAGCCGGACTAGCGGGGGGTACGAGCAGTACTTC	CASSRTSGGYEQYF
TRBV7-9	NA	TRBJ1-4	NA	TGTGCCAGCAGCAAGGCAACTAATGAAAAACTGTTTTTT	CASSKATNEKLFF
TRBV5-1	NA	TRBJ2-3	TRBD1	TGCGCCAGCACCCAGGACAGGGTAAGGGGAGCGGGCACAGATACGCAGTATTTT	CASTQDRVRGAGTDTQYF
TRBV6-1	NA	TRBJ1-2	NA	TGTGCCAGCAGCCCTTTACAGGGAGTAGTCTATGGCTACACCTTC	CASSPLQGVVYGYTF
TRBV14	NA	TRBJ2-1	TRBD2	TGTGCCAGCAGCCAAGATGGAAAAGCGGGAGGAAAATACAATGAGCAGTTCTTC	CASSQDGKAGGKYNEQFF
TRBV5-1	NA	TRBJ2-5	NA	TGCGCCAGCAGCTTGGCCATGGGAGTGGGTCAAGAGACCCAGTACTTC	CASSLAMGVGQETQYF
TRBV30	once	TRBJ1-3	NA	TGTGCCTGGAAAGGGACTGGAAACACCATATATTTT	CAWKGTGNTIYF
TRBV6-6	NA	TRBJ1-6	NA	TGTGCCAGCCGGGCGGGGGCTCCAAATTCACCCCTCCACTTT	CASRAGAPNSPLHF
TRBV7-2	NA	TRBJ2-1	TRBD2	TGTGCCAGCAGCTTATATACGGGAGGTTCCTACAATGAGCAGTTCTTC	CASSLYTGGSYNEQFF